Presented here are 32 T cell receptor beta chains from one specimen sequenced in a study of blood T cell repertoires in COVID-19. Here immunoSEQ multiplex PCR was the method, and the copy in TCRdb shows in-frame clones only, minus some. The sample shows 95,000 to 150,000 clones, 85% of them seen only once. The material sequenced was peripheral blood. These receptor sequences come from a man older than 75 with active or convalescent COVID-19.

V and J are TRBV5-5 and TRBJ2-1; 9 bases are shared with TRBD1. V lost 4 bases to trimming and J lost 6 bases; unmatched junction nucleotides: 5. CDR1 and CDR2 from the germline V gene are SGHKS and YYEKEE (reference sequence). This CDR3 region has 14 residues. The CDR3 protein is CASSPLGQGNEQFF. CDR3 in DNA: TGTGCCAGCAGCCCTTTGGGACAGGGCAATGAGCAGTTCTTC.

CDR3 bases: TGTGCCACCAGCAGAGATCCGCAGGCTAATCAGCCCCAGCATTTT. It translates to CATSRDPQANQPQHF. The rearrangement uses TRBV15 and TRBJ1-5; D is undetermined. The CDR3 extends over 15 amino acids. V gave up 0 bases and J gave up 4 bases, with 10 bases separating them. CDR1 is LNHNV and CDR2 is YYDKDF in the germline V gene (reference sequence).

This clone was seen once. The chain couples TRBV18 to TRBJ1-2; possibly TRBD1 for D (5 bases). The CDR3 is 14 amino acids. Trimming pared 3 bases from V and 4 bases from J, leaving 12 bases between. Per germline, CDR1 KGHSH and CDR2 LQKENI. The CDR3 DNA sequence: TGTGCCAGCTCACCGGCAGGGCCAGGCTATGGCTACACCTTC. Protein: CASSPAGPGYGYTF.

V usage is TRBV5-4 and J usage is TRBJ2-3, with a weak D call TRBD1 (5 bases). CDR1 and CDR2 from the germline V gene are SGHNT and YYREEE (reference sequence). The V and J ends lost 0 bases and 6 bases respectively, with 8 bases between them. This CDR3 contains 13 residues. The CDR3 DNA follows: TGTGCCAGCAGCTTGGGGGGCTTGGATACGCAGTATTTT. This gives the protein CASSLGGLDTQYF.

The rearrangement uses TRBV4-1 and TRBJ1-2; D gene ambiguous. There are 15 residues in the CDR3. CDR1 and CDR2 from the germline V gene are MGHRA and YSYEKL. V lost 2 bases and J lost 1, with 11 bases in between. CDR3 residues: CASSQTFRDNYGYTF. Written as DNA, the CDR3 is TGCGCCAGCAGCCAAACCTTCCGGGATAACTATGGCTACACCTTC.

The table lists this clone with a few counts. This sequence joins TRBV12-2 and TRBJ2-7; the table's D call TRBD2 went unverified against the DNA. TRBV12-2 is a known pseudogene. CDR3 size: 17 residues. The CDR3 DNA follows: TGTGCAAGTCGCTTAGGGGGAGGGGGACTAGCTTCTAACGAGCAGTACTTC. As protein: CASRLGGGGLASNEQYF.

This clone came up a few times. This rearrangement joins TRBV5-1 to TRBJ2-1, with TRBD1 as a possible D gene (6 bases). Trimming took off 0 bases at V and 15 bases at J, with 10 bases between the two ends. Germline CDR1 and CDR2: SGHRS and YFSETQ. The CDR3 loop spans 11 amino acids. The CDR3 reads CASSLGDTSFF. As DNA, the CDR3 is TGCGCCAGCAGCTTGGGGGACACATCGTTCTTC.

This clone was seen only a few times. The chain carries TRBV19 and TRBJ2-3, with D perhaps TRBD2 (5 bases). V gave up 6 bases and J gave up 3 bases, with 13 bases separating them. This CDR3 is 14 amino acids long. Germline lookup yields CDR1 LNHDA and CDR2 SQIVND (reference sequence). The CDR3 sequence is CASSRRGGTDTQYF. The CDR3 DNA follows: TGTGCCAGTAGCCGACGAGGAGGTACAGATACGCAGTATTTT.

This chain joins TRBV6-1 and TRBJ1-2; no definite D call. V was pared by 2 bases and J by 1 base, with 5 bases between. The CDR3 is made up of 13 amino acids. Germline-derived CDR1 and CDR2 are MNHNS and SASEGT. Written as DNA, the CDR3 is TGTGCCAGCAGTGAAAGCGGTAACTATGGCTACACCTTC. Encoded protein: CASSESGNYGYTF.

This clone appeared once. CDR3 DNA: TGTGCCAGCAGCCTAAATGGGGACAGGGGTGGCTACACCTTC. Its translation: CASSLNGDRGGYTF. This chain connects TRBV7-2 to TRBJ1-2; 10 bases are shared with TRBD1. Germline values: CDR1 SGHTA, CDR2 FQGNSA. V lost 5 bases, J lost 7 bases, and 7 bases stayed unmatched. CDR3 length equals 14 residues.

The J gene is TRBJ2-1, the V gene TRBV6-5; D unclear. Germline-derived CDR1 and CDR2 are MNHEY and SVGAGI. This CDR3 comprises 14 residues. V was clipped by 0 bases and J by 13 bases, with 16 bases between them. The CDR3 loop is CASSYSYRPLDQFF. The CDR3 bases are TGTGCCAGCAGTTACTCTTACCGACCGCTAGACCAGTTCTTC.

The CDR3: CASSVVGGRGTDTQYF. The CDR3 coding sequence is TGTGCCAGCAGCGTAGTGGGGGGGCGAGGCACAGATACGCAGTATTTT. The gene calls are TRBV9 and TRBJ2-3, with TRBD2 as a possible D gene (7 bases). This CDR3 has 16 amino acids. Per germline, CDR1 SGDLS and CDR2 YYNGEE. The V end lost 0 bases, the J end lost 1 base, and 12 bases lay between the germline ends.

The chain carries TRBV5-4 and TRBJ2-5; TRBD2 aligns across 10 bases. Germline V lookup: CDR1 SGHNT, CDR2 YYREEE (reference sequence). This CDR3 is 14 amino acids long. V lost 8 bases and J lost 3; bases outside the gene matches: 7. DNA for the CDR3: TGTGCCAGTTTATTAGCGGGAGGTAAAGAGACCCAGTACTTC. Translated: CASLLAGGKETQYF.

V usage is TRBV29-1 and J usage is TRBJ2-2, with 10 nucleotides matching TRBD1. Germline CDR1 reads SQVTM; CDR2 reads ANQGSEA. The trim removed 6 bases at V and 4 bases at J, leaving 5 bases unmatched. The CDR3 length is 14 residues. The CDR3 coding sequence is TGCAGCGTCGACAGGGGGCTTAGCACCGGGGAGCTGTTTTTT. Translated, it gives CSVDRGLSTGELFF.

CDR3 nucleotide sequence: TGTGCCAGTAGTATCGTCAGTTCCTACGAGCAGTACTTC. Protein: CASSIVSSYEQYF. J is TRBJ2-7 and V is TRBV19; the D is unclear. Germline CDR1 and CDR2: LNHDA and SQIVND (reference sequence). Trimming cost V 3 bases and J 1 base, with 7 bases left between them. The CDR3 length is 13 residues.

For the CDR3, the DNA is TGTGCCACCAGCAAGGGGGCGCGTGAAAAACTGTTTTTT. Residues: CATSKGAREKLFF. The genes are TRBV24-1 and TRBJ1-4; 7 positions agree with TRBD1. Germline V CDR1 and CDR2: KGHDR, SFDVKD. The CDR3 sequence is 13 residues long. J gave up 7 bases and V 7 bases, and 5 bases lay outside the gene matches.

The CDR3 DNA follows: TGTGCCAGCAGCCCGAGGGTGGGGGCCGAGCAGTACTTC. It encodes CASSPRVGAEQYF. The V and J genes are TRBV7-9 and TRBJ2-7; D might be TRBD1 (6 bases). The germline V and J ends were trimmed by 5 bases and 6 bases, with 14 bases remaining between them. Germline V gene sequence: CDR1 SEHNR, CDR2 FQNEAQ (reference sequence). There are 13 residues in the CDR3.

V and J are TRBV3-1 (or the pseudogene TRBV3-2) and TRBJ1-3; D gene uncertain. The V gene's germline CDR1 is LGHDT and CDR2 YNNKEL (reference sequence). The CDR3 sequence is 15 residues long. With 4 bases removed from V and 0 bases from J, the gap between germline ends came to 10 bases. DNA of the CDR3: TGTGCCAGCAGCCCTACGATGCGCTCTGGAAACACCATATATTTT. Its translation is CASSPTMRSGNTIYF.

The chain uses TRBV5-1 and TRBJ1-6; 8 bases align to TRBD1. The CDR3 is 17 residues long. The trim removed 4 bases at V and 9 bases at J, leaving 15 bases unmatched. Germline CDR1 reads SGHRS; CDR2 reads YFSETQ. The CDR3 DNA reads TGCGCCAGCAGCATAGCCTCCGGGACAGGACAAATTTCACCCCTCCACTTT. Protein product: CASSIASGTGQISPLHF.

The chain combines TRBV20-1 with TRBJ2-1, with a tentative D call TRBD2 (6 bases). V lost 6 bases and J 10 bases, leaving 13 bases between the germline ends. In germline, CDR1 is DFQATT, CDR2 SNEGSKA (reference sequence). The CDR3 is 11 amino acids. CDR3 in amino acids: CSAPREVEQFF. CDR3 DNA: TGCAGTGCCCCGAGGGAGGTGGAGCAGTTCTTC.

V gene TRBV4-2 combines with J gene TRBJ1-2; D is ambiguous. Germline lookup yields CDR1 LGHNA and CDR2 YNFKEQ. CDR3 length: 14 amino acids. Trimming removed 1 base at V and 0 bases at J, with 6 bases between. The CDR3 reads CASSQGATNYGYTF. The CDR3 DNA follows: TGTGCCAGCAGCCAAGGGGCCACTAACTATGGCTACACCTTC.

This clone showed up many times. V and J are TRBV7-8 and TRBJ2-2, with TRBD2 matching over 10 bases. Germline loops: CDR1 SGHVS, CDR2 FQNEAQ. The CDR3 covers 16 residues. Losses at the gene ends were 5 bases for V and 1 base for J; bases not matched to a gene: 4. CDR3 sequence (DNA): TGTGCCAGCAGCCTACTAGCGGGGATGAACACCGGGGAGCTGTTTTTT. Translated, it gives CASSLLAGMNTGELFF.

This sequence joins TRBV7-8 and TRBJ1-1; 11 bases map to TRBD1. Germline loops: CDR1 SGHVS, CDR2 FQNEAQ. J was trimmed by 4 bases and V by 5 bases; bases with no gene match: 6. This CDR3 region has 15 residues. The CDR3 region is CASSPSGTGGTEAFF. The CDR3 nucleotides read TGTGCCAGCAGCCCCTCCGGGACAGGGGGCACTGAAGCTTTCTTT.

This CDR3 reads CASSQILSRTSGYNEQFF. The DNA for the CDR3 is TGTGCCAGCAGCCAGATTCTCTCTAGGACTAGCGGATACAATGAGCAGTTCTTC. The gene calls are TRBV3-1 (or the pseudogene TRBV3-2) and TRBJ2-1; 10 bases align to TRBD2. The CDR3 has 18 residues. V was pared by 3 bases and J by 4 bases, with 12 bases of the junction left unmatched. The germline V gene has CDR1 LGHDT and CDR2 YNNKEL (reference sequence).

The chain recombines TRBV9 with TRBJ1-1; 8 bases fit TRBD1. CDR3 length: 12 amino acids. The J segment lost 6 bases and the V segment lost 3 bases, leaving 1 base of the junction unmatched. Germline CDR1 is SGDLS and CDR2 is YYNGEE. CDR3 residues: CASSARGPEAFF. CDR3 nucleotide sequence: TGTGCCAGCAGCGCCAGGGGGCCTGAAGCTTTCTTT.

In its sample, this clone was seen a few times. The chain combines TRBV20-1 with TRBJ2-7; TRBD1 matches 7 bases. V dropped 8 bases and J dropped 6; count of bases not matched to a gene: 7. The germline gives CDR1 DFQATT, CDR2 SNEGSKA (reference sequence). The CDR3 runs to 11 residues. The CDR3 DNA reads TGCAGTCCGAGACAGGGTTCCGAGCAGTACTTC. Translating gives CSPRQGSEQYF.

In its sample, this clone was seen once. The CDR3 DNA reads TGCAGCGTTGAAGGGTTAGAGGGCACTTACAATGAGCAGTTCTTC. Protein: CSVEGLEGTYNEQFF. The chain uses TRBV29-1 and TRBJ2-1, with D possibly matching TRBD2 (5 bases). Trimming shortened V by 1 base and J by 4 bases, and 14 bases separated the two germline ends. Germline V gene data show CDR1 as SQVTM and CDR2 as ANQGSEA. The CDR3 totals 15 residues.

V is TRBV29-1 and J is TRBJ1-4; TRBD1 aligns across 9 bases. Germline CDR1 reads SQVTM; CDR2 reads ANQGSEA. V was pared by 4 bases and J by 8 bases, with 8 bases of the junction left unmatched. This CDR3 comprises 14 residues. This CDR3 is CSVGSGTGREKLFF. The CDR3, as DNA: TGCAGCGTTGGATCCGGGACAGGGCGAGAAAAACTGTTTTTT.

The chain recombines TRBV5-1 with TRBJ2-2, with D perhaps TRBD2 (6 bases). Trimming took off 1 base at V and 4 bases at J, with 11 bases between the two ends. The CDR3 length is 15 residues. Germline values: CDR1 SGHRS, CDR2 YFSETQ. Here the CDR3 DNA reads TGCGCCAGCAGCTTGTCAGGGCGGGGCACCGGGGAGCTGTTTTTT. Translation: CASSLSGRGTGELFF.

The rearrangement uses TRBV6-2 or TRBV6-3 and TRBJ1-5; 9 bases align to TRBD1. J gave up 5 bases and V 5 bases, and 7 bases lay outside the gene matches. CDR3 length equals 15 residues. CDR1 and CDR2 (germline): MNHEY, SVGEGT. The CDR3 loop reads CASSQTGGLYQPQHF. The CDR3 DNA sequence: TGTGCCAGCAGTCAAACAGGGGGCTTGTATCAGCCCCAGCATTTT.

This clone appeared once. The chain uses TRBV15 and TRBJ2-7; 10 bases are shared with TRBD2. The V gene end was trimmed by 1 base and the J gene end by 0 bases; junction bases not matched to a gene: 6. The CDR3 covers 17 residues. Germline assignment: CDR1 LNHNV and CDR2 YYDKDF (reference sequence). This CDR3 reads CATSRVGLAGVSYEQYF. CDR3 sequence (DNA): TGTGCCACCAGCAGAGTGGGTCTAGCGGGGGTCTCCTACGAGCAGTACTTC.

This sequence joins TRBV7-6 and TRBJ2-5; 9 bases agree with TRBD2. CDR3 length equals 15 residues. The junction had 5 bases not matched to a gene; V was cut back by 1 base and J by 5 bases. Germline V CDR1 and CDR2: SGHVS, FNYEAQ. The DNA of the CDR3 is TGTGCCAGCAGCTTAGTAGCGGGGGTAATGGAGACCCAGTACTTC. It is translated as CASSLVAGVMETQYF. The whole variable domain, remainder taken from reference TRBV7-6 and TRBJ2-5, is GAGVSQSPRYKVTKRGQDVALRCDPISGHVSLYWYRQALGQGPEFLTYFNYEAQQDKSGLPNDRFSAERPEGSISTLTIQRTEQRDSAMYRCASSLVAGVMETQYFGPGTRLLVL.